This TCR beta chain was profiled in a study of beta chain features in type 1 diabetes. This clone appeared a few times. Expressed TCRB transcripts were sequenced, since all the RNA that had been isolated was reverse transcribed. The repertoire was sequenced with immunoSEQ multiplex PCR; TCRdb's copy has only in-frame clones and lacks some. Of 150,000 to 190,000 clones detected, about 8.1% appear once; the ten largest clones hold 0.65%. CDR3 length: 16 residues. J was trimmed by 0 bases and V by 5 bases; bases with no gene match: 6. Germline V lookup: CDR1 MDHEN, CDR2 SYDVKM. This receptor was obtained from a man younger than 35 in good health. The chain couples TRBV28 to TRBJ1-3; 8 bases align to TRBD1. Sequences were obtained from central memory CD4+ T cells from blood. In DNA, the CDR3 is TGTGCCAGCAGTGCCTGGGACAGGAGCTCTGGAAACACCATATATTTT. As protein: CASSAWDRSSGNTIYF.